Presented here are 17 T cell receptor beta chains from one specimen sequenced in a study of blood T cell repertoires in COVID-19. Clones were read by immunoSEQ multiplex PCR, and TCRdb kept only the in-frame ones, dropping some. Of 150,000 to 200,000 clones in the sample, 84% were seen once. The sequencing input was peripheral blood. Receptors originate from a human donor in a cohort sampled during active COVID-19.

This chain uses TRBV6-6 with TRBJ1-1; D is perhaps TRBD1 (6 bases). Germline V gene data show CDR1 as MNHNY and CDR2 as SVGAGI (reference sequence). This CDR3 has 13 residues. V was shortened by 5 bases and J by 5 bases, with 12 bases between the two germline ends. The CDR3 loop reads CASSHRDPTEAFF. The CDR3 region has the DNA TGTGCCAGCAGTCACAGGGATCCGACTGAAGCTTTCTTT.

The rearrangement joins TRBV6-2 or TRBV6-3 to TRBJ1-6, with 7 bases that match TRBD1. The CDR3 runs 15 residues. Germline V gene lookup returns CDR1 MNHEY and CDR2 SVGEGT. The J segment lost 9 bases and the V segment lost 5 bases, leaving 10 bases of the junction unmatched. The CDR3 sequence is CASSLETGKGSPLHF. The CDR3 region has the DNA TGTGCCAGCAGTCTTGAGACAGGGAAAGGTTCACCCCTCCACTTT.

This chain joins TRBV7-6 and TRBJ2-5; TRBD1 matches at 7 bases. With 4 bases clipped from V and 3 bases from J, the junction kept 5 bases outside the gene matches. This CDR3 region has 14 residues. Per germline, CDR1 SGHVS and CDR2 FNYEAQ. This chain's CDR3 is CASSSDREEETQYF. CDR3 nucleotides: TGTGCCAGCAGCTCCGACAGGGAAGAAGAGACCCAGTACTTC.

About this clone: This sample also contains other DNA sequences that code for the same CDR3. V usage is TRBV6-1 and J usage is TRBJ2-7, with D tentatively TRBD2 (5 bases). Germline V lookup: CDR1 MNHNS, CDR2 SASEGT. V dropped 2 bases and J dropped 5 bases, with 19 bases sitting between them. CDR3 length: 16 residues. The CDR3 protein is CASSERLAGLPHEQYF. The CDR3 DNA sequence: TGTGCCAGCAGTGAACGTCTGGCGGGTCTTCCCCACGAGCAGTACTTC.

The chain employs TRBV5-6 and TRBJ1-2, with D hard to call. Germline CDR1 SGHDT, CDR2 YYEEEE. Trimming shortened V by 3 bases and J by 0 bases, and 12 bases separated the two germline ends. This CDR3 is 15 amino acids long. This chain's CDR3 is CASSSVQEANYGYTF. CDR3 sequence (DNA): TGTGCCAGCAGCTCAGTCCAGGAAGCTAACTATGGCTACACCTTC.

The CDR3 spells CASSERVTGDEKLFF. For the CDR3, the DNA is TGTGCCAGCAGTGAAAGGGTGACAGGGGATGAAAAACTGTTTTTT. The chain employs TRBV6-1 and TRBJ1-4, with 8 bases matching TRBD1. The V segment lost 2 bases and the J segment 6 bases; nucleotides outside the gene matches: 5. Germline CDR1 MNHNS, CDR2 SASEGT. CDR3 length equals 15 residues.

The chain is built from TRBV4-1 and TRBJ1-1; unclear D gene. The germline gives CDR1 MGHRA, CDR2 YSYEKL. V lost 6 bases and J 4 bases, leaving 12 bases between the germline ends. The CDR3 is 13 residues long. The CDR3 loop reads CASRRSEVTEAFF. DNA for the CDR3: TGCGCCAGCAGGAGGTCCGAGGTCACTGAAGCTTTCTTT.

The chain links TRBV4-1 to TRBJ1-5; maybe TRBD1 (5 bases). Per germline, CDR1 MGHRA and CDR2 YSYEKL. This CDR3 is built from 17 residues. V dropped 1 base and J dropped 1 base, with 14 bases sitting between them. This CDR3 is CASSQAYQGSSNQPQHF. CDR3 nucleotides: TGCGCCAGCAGCCAAGCCTATCAGGGATCAAGCAATCAGCCCCAGCATTTT.

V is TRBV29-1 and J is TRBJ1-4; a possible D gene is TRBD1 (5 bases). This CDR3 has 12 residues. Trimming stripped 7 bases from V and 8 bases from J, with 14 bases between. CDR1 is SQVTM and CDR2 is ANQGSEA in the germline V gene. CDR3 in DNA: TGCAGCGGGCGCGGCGGGGGGGAAAAACTGTTTTTT. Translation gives CSGRGGGEKLFF.

The DNA for the CDR3 is TGTGCCAGCAGCCCGCCGGGGTTGAACACTGAAGCTTTCTTT. Its translation: CASSPPGLNTEAFF. The chain joins TRBV25-1 to TRBJ1-1; D is uncertain. Trimming removed 6 bases at V and 0 bases at J, with 11 bases between. CDR1 is MGHDK, CDR2 SYGVNS, per germline. This CDR3 comprises 14 residues.

The DNA of the CDR3 is TGTGCCAGCAGTTCTGTGCGGGGGGGCCCCGATACGCAGTATTTT. It codes for CASSSVRGGPDTQYF. The chain recombines TRBV2 with TRBJ2-3, with TRBD2 identical over 9 bases. Losses at the gene ends were 5 bases for V and 6 bases for J; bases not matched to a gene: 9. The CDR3 has 15 residues. Germline CDR1 and CDR2: SNHLY and FYNNEI.

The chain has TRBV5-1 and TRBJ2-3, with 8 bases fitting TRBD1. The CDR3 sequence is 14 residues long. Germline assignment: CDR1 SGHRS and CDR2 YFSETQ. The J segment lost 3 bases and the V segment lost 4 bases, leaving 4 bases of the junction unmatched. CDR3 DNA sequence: TGCGCCAGCAGCAACGGACAGGGAACAGATACGCAGTATTTT. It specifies CASSNGQGTDTQYF. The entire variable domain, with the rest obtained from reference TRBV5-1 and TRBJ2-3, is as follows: KAGVTQTPRYLIKTRGQQVTLSCSPISGHRSVSWYQQTPGQGLQFLFEYFSETQRNKGNFPGRFSGRQFSNSRSEMNVSTLELGDSALYLCASSNGQGTDTQYFGPGTRLTVL.

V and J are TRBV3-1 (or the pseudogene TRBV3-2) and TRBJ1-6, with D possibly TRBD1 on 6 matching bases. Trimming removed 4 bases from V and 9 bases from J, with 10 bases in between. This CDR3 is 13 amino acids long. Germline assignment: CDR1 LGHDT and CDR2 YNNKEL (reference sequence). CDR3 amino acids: CASSPGGISPLHF. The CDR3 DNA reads TGTGCCAGCAGCCCTGGGGGCATTTCACCCCTCCACTTT.

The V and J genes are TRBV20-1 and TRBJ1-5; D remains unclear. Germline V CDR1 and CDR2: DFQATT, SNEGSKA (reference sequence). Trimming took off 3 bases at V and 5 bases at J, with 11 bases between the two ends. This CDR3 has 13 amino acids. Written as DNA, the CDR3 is TGCAGTGCTAGTACCACTGACTATCAGCCCCAGCATTTT. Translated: CSASTTDYQPQHF.

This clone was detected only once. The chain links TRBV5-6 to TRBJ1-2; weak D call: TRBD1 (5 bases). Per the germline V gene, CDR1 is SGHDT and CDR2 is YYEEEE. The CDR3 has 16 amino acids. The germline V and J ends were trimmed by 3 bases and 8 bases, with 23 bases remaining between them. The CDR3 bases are TGTGCCAGCAGCTCCGCGGGCCGCGGGGGTAGTGCCGGCTACACCTTC. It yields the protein CASSSAGRGGSAGYTF.

The CDR3: CASSGDSGADTQYF. The CDR3 nucleotides read TGTGCCAGCAGCGGGGACAGTGGCGCAGATACGCAGTATTTT. This chain links TRBV9 with TRBJ2-3, with 7 bases fitting TRBD1. CDR1 is SGDLS, CDR2 YYNGEE, per germline. The CDR3 covers 14 residues. J lost 4 bases, V lost 3 bases, and 5 bases had no gene match.

The CDR3 region has the DNA TGTGCCAGCACCCTAGCCTGGAATGAGCAGTTCTTC. Protein sequence: CASTLAWNEQFF. The chain combines TRBV12-3 or TRBV12-4 with TRBJ2-1; possible D gene TRBD2, 5 bases. With 7 bases removed from V and 7 bases from J, the gap between germline ends came to 11 bases. The CDR3 has 12 residues.